This entry features one T cell receptor (beta chain) sequence. This entry is derived from a study of CD8 T cells in ankylosing spondylitis. Germline CDR1 SQVTM, CDR2 ANQGSEA. The V end was cut by 3 bases, the J end by 8 bases, with 20 bases between. The CDR3 spans 15 residues. TCRdb fed the 5' RACE reads into MiXCR, producing one record per CDR3 protein. The sample includes 150,000 to 200,000 distinct CDR3 sequences, 15% to 20% of them seen just once. Input material: blood, either unsorted or a sorted T cell fraction (not recorded which). The chain combines TRBV29-1 with TRBJ2-1; a possible D gene is TRBD1 (6 bases). This TCR came from a male donor between 10 and 30 years old with ankylosing spondylitis or in good health (not recorded which). The CDR3 DNA is TGCAGCGTTGATGTTACAGGGACGGTCGGGGATGAGCAGTTCTTC. Protein product: CSVDVTGTVGDEQFF.